This T cell receptor beta chain was documented in a study of cytotoxic CD8 clonotypes in ibrutinib-treated CLL. The table came from immunoSEQ multiplex PCR; TCRdb's copy has only in-frame clones and leaves some out. The table includes 130,000 to 150,000 clones, around 93% detected once. This receptor was taken from a human donor with chronic lymphocytic leukemia. Sequencing was performed on PBMCs, taken after 12 months of ibrutinib treatment.

The CDR3 reads CASSSTGVIVLAGDNEQFF. CDR3 coding DNA: TGTGCCAGCAGCTCGACAGGGGTGATTGTACTAGCGGGAGACAATGAGCAGTTCTTC. The chain links TRBV5-4 to TRBJ2-1; 11 bases map to TRBD2. This CDR3 has 19 residues. Trimming took 3 bases from V and 5 from J; bases not matched to a gene: 16. Germline loops: CDR1 SGHNT, CDR2 YYREEE (reference sequence).